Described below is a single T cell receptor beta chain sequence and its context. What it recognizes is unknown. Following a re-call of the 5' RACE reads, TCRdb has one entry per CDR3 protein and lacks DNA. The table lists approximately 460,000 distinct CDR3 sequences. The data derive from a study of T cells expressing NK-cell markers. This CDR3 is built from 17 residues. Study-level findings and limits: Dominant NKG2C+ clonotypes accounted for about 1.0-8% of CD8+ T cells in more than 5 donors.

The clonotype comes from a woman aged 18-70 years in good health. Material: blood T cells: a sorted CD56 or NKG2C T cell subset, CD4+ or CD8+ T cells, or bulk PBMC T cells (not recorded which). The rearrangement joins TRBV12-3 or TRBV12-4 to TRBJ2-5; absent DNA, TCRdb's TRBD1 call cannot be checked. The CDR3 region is CASSLDFSRGQQETQYF.